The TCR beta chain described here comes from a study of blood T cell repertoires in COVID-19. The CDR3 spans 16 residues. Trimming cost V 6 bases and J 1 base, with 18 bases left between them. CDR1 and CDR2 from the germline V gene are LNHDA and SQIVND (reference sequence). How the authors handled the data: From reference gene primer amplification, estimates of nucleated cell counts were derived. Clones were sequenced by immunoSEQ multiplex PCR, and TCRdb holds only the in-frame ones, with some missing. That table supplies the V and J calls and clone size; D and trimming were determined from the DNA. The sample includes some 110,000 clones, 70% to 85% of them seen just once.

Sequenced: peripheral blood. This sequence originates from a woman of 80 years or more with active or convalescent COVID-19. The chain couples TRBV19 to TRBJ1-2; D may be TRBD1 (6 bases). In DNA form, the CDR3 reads TGTGCCAGTAGGACGGACAGCATAAGGGGTAACTATGGCTACACCTTC. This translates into CASRTDSIRGNYGYTF.